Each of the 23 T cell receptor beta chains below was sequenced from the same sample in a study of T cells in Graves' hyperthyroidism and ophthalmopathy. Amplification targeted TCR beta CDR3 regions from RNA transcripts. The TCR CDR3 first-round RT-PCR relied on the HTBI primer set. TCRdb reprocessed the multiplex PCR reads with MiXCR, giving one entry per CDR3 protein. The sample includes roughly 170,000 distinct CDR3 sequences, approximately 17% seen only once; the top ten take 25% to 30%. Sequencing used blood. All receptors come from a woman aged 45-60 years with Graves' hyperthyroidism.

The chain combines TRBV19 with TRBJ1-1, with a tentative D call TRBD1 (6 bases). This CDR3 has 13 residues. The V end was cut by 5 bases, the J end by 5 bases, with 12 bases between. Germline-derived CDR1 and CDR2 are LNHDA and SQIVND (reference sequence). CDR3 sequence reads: CASSPVRGTEAFF. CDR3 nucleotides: TGTGCCAGTAGTCCCGTTAGGGGGACTGAAGCTTTCTTT.

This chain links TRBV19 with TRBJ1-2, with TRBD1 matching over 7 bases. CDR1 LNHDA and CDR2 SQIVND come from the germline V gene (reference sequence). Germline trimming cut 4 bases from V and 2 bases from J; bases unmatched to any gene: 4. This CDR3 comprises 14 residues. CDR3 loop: CASSRAGGNYGYTF. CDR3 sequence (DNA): TGTGCCAGTAGTAGAGCAGGGGGGAACTATGGCTACACCTTC.

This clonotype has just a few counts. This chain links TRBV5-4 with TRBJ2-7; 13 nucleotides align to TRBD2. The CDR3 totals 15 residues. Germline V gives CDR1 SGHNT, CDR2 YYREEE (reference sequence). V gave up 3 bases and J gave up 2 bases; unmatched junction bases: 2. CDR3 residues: CASSYTSGGAYEQYF. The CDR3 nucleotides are TGTGCCAGCAGCTACACTAGCGGGGGGGCCTACGAGCAGTACTTC. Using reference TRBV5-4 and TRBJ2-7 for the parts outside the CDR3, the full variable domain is ETGVTQSPTHLIKTRGQQVTLRCSSQSGHNTVSWYQQALGQGPQFIFQYYREEENGRGNFPPRFSGLQFPNYSSELNVNALELDDSALYLCASSYTSGGAYEQYFGPGTRLTVT.

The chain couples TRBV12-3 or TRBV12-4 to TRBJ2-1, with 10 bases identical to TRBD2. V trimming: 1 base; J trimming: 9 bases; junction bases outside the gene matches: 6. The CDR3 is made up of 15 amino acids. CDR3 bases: TGTGCCAGCAGTTTAGAGTCTAGCGGGAGAACTGAGCAGTTCTTC. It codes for CASSLESSGRTEQFF.

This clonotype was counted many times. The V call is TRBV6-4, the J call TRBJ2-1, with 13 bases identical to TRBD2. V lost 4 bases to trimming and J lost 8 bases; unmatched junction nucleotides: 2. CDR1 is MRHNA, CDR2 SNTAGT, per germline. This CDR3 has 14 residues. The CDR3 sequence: CASSAGTSGDEQFF. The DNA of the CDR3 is TGTGCCAGCAGTGCCGGGACTAGCGGGGATGAGCAGTTCTTC.

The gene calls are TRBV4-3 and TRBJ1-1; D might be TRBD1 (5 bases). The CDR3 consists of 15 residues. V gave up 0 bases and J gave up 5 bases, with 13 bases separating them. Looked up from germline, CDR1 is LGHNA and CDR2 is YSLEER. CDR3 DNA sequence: TGCGCCAGCAGCCAAGATCGGTCAGGGAGGACTGAAGCTTTCTTT. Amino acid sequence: CASSQDRSGRTEAFF.

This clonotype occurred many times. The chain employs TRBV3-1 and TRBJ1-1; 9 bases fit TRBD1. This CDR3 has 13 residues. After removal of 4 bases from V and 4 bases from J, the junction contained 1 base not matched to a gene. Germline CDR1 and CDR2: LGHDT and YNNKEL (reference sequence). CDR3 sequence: CASSRTGATEAFF. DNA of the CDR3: TGTGCCAGCAGCCGGACAGGGGCCACTGAAGCTTTCTTT.

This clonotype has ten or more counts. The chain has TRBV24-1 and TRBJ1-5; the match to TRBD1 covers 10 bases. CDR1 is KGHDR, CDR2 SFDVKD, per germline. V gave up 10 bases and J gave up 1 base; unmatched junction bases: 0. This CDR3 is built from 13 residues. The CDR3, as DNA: TGTGCCACGGGACAGGGGAGCAATCAGCCCCAGCATTTT. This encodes CATGQGSNQPQHF.

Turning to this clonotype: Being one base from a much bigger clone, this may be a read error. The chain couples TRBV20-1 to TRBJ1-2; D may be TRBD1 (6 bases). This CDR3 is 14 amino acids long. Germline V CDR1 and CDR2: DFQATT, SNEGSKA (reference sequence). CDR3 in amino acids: CGARDPGAGYGYTF. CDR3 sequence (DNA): TGCGGTGCTAGAGATCCGGGGGCGGGATATGGCTACACCTTC.

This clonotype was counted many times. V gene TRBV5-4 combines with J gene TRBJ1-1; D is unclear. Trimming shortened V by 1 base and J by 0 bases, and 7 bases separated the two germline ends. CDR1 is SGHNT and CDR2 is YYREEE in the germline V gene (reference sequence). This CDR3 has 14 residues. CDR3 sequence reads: CASSLFQLNTEAFF. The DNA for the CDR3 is TGTGCCAGCAGCTTGTTTCAGTTGAACACTGAAGCTTTCTTT.

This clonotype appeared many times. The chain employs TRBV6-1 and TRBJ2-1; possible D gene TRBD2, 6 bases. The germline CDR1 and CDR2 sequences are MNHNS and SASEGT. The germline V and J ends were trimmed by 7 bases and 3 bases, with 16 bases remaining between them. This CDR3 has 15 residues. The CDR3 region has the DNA TGTGCCAGCACGACTAGTGCTTACGACTACAATGAGCAGTTCTTC. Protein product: CASTTSAYDYNEQFF.

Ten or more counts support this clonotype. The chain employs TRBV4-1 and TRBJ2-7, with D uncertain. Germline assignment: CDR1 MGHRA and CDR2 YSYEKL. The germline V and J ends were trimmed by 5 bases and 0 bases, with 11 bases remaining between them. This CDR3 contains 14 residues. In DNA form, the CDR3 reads TGCGCCAGCAGCGCTGGGGATAGCTCCTACGAGCAGTACTTC. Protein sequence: CASSAGDSSYEQYF.

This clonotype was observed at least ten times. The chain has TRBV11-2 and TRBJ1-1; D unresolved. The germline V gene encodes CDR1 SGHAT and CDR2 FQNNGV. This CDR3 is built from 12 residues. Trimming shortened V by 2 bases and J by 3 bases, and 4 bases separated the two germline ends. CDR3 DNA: TGTGCCAGCAGCTTAACCTACACTGAAGCTTTCTTT. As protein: CASSLTYTEAFF.

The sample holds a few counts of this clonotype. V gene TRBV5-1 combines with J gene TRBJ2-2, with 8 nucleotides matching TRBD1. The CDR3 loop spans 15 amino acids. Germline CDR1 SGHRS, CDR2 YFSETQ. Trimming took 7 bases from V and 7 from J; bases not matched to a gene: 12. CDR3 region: CASSPTGELGGELFF. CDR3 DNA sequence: TGCGCCAGCTCGCCGACAGGGGAATTGGGCGGGGAGCTGTTTTTT.

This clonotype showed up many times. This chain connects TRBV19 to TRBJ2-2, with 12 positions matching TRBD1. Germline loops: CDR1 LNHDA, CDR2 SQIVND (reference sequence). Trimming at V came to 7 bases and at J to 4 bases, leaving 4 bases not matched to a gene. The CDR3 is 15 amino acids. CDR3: CASTWDRGRTGELFF. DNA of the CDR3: TGTGCCAGTACGTGGGACAGGGGGCGCACCGGGGAGCTGTTTTTT.

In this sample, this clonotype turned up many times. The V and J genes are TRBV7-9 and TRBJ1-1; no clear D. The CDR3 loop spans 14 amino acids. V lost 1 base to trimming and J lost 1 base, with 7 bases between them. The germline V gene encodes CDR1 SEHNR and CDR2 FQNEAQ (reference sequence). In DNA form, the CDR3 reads TGTGCCAGCAGCTTAGAGCGGAAGAACACTGAAGCTTTCTTT. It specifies CASSLERKNTEAFF.

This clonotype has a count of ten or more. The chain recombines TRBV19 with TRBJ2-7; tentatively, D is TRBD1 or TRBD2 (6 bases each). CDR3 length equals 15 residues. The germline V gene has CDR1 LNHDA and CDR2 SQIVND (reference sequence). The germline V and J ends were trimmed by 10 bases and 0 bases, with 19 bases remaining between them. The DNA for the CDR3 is TGTGCCACTCACGACAGGTTCGGGAGCTCCTACGAGCAGTACTTC. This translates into CATHDRFGSSYEQYF.

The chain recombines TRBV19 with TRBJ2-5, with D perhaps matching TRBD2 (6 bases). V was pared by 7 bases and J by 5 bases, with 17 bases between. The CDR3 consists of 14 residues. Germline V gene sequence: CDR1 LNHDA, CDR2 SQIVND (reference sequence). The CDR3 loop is CASKTRGSGETQYF. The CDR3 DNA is TGTGCCAGTAAGACCCGGGGGAGCGGGGAGACCCAGTACTTC.

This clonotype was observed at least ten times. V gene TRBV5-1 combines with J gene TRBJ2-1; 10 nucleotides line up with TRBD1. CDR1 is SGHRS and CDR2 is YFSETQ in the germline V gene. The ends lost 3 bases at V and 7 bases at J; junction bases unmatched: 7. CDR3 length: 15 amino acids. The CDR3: CASSSGQGIGNEQFF. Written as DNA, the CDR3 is TGCGCCAGCAGCTCGGGACAGGGGATTGGGAATGAGCAGTTCTTC.

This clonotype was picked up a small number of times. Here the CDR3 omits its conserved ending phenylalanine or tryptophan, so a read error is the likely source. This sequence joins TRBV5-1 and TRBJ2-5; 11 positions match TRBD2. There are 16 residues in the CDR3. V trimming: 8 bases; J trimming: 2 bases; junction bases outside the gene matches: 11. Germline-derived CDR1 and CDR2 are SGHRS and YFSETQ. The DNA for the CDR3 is TGCGCCAGTACTAGCGGGGGACGAAAGCTACAAGAGACCCAGTACCTC. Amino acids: CASTSGGRKLQETQYL.

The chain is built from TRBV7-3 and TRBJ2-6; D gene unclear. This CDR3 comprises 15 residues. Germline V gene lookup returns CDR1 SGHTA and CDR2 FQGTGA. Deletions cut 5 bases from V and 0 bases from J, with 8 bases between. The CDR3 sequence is CASSDGVSGANVLTF. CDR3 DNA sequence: TGTGCCAGCAGCGATGGGGTCTCTGGGGCCAACGTCCTGACTTTC.

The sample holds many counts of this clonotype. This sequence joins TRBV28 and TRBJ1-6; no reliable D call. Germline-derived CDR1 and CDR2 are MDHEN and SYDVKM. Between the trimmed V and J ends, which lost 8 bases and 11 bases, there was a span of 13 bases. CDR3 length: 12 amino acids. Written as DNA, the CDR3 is TGTGCCAGCTCCCTTCAGCAAACACCCCTCCACTTT. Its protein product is CASSLQQTPLHF.

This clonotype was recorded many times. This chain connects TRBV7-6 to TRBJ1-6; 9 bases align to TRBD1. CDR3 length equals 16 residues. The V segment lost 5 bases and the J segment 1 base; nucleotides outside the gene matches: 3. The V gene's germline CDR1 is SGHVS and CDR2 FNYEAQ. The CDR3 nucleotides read TGTGCCAGCAGCCAAGACAGGGGGTCCTATAATTCACCCCTCCACTTT. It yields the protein CASSQDRGSYNSPLHF.